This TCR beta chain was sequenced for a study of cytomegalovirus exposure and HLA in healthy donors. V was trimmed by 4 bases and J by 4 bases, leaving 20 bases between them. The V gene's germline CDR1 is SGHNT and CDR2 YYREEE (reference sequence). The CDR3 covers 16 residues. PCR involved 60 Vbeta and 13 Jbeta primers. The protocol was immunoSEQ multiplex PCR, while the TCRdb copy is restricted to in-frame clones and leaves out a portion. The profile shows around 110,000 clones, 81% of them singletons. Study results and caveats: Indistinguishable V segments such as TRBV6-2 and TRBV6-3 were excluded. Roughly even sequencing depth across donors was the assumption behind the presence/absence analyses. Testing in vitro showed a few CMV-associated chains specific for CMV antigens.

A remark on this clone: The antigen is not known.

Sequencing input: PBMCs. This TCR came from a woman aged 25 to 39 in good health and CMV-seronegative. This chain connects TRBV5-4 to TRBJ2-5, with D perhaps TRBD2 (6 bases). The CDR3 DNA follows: TGTGCCAGCAGCCCTGGAGGGGCGGGACGGATAGAGACCCAGTACTTC. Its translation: CASSPGGAGRIETQYF.